The 8 T cell receptor beta chains below were found in one sample sequenced in a study of blood T cell repertoires in COVID-19. The repertoire was sequenced with immunoSEQ multiplex PCR; TCRdb's copy has only in-frame clones and lacks some. The sample carries 150,000 to 250,000 clones, about 80% recorded once. The sequenced material came from PBMCs or T cells enriched from blood (not recorded which). These receptors originate from a man aged 35 to 55 who had recovered from COVID-19.

This chain links TRBV5-1 with TRBJ1-3; D is ambiguous. The CDR3 sequence is 14 residues long. CDR1 and CDR2 from the germline V gene are SGHRS and YFSETQ. The V end lost 7 bases, the J end lost 3 bases, and 14 bases lay between the germline ends. CDR3 protein: CASWPLPHGNTIYF. The CDR3 region has the DNA TGCGCCAGCTGGCCGCTTCCTCATGGAAACACCATATATTTT.

This sequence joins TRBV18 and TRBJ1-2; D not resolved. The CDR3 runs to 13 residues. V lost 5 bases to trimming and J lost 6 bases, with 13 bases between them. Germline V CDR1 and CDR2: KGHSH, LQKENI. CDR3 nucleotide sequence: TGTGCCAGCTCAAGATTAGAGGTTGATGGCTACACCTTC. This sequence encodes CASSRLEVDGYTF.

Of note for this clone: Distinct nucleotide sequences in the sample also encode this CDR3. The gene calls are TRBV30 and TRBJ1-5; TRBD1 agrees at 7 bases. The V and J ends lost 1 base and 1 base, in that order; junction bases with no gene match: 1. The CDR3 sequence is 14 residues long. Germline V gene lookup returns CDR1 GTSNPN and CDR2 SVGIG (reference sequence). The CDR3 region has the DNA TGTGCCTGGAGTGGGACAGGAAGCAATCAGCCCCAGCATTTT. As protein: CAWSGTGSNQPQHF. Based on the CDR3 plus reference TRBV30 and TRBJ1-5, the full variable domain is SQTIHQWPATLVQPVGSPLSLECTVEGTSNPNLYWYRQAAGRGLQLLFYSVGIGQISSEVPQNLSASRPQDRQFILSSKKLLLSDSGFYLCAWSGTGSNQPQHFGDGTRLSIL.

The V and J genes are TRBV7-2 and TRBJ1-5; no reliable D call. Per germline, CDR1 SGHTA and CDR2 FQGNSA. The germline V and J ends were trimmed by 1 base and 0 bases, with 10 bases remaining between them. This CDR3 contains 16 residues. The CDR3 region is CASSLVSGSSNQPQHF. In nucleotides, the CDR3 is TGTGCCAGCAGCTTAGTCTCAGGATCTAGCAATCAGCCCCAGCATTTT.

CDR3 region: CASSDRVFYGYTF. The CDR3 DNA sequence: TGTGCCAGCAGTGACAGGGTGTTCTATGGCTACACCTTC. The chain carries TRBV6-1 and TRBJ1-2, with D tentatively TRBD1 (5 bases). CDR1 MNHNS and CDR2 SASEGT come from the germline V gene. V was pared by 3 bases and J by 4 bases, with 9 bases between. The CDR3 runs 13 residues.

The CDR3: CASSLAGGGNIQYF. The CDR3 DNA reads as TGTGCCAGCAGCTTAGCGGGGGGTGGAAACATTCAGTACTTC. The V call is TRBV7-9, the J call TRBJ2-4; possibly TRBD2 for D (6 bases). CDR1 and CDR2 (germline): SEHNR, FQNEAQ (reference sequence). CDR3 length equals 14 residues. The V and J ends lost 0 bases and 6 bases respectively, with 9 bases between them.

This sequence joins TRBV16 and TRBJ1-2; weak D call: TRBD1 (5 bases). V was trimmed by 0 bases and J by 3 bases, leaving 17 bases between them. This CDR3 is built from 17 residues. From germline, CDR1 is KGHSY and CDR2 FQNENV. The CDR3 bases are TGTGCCAGCAGCCAATCGGGGCAGGATCGTCAATACTATGGCTACACCTTC. Its protein is CASSQSGQDRQYYGYTF. The whole variable domain, remainder taken from reference TRBV16 and TRBJ1-2, is GEEVAQTPKHLVRGEGQKAKLYCAPIKGHSYVFWYQQVLKNEFKFLISFQNENVFDETGMPKERFSAKCLPNSPCSLEIQATKLEDSAVYFCASSQSGQDRQYYGYTFGSGTRLTVV.

The chain is built from TRBV25-1 and TRBJ1-2, with TRBD1 identical over 8 bases. From germline, CDR1 is MGHDK and CDR2 SYGVNS. V lost 4 bases and J lost 10; bases outside the gene matches: 8. The CDR3 loop spans 13 amino acids. CDR3 protein: CASSATTGGAYTF. CDR3 nucleotides: TGTGCCAGCAGTGCCACCACAGGGGGAGCCTACACCTTC.